The sequence of this T cell receptor (beta chain) was determined in a study of PD-1 blockade in classical Hodgkin lymphoma. Every patient experienced relapse after autologous stem cell transplantation, and brentuximab vedotin exposure varied. The data were produced by immunoSEQ multiplex PCR, yet TCRdb's version contains in-frame clones alone and is incomplete. The top ten hold about 32% of the sample, which has approximately 34,000 clones, 82% seen once. The sequence was obtained from a human donor with classical Hodgkin lymphoma. Sequences were derived from peripheral blood mononuclear cells (PBMCs), sampled at baseline.

In DNA form, the CDR3 reads TGTGCCAGCAGCTTTACCGGGACTAGCCTGTTAGAGACCCAGTACTTC. Translating gives CASSFTGTSLLETQYF. The chain combines TRBV7-8 with TRBJ2-5, with 9 positions matching TRBD2. The CDR3 totals 16 residues. CDR1 and CDR2 (germline): SGHVS, FQNEAQ. The trim removed 3 bases at V and 4 bases at J, leaving 9 bases unmatched.